The present T cell receptor (beta chain) was sequenced within a study of T-cell memory formation after mild COVID-19 (dated by TCRdb to the early 2020s). Study-wide context: TCR sequence clusters from the two donors were largely donor specific. The cohort comprised two young, previously healthy adult volunteers, one female and one male. Longitudinal TCRalpha and TCRbeta repertoire sequencing tracked T-cell clones expanding and contracting after mild COVID-19 in a couple of donors.

In the germline V gene, CDR1 corresponds to LGHNA and CDR2 to YSLEER. The CDR3, cysteine through phenylalanine, is 16 amino acids long. Only the CDR3 DNA is retained, 48 bases long and in frame from the first base. Trimming removed 0 bases from V and 7 bases from J; the gene matches leave 6 bases unexplained. Data came from an Illumina NovaSeq 6000. TCRalpha and TCRbeta cDNA libraries were built by 5'RACE with constant-segment primers, adding sample barcodes and unique molecular identifiers. RNA was extracted from every sample with Trizol reagent. Amplification of the libraries took two PCR steps, and the second step added a second sample barcode plus Illumina TruSeq adapters. Libraries were sequenced on an Illumina NovaSeq with 2 x 150 bp paired-end reads. In the paper's pipeline: With migec v1.2.7, reads were demultiplexed and then collapsed into UMI-guided consensus sequences. Using mixcr v2.1.11, UMI consensuses were aligned to TRA and TRB V and J templates and then assembled into clonotypes. Expanded or contracted clonotypes were those called significant by both edgeR and NoisET, with noise models trained on biological replicates. For edgeR calls, the cutoffs were a false discovery rate-adjusted p below 0.01 and a log2 fold-change threshold of 1. As an exploratory analysis of dynamics, max-normalized trajectories of the 1000 most abundant clonotypes were examined with PCA combined with hierarchical clustering. Separately sequenced CD4+ and CD8+ repertoires were used to assign a CD4 or CD8 phenotype to each responding clone. TCRdb passed the public sequencing reads through fastp at Q25 and MiXCR, retaining productive beta sequences. Entries are consolidated by CDR3 protein sequence, retaining the most common genes and DNA. The V and J calls were determined by TCRdb, not by the authors. For this sample the table gives 250,000 to 400,000 distinct CDR3 sequences, of which roughly an eighth were detected only once. Together, the top ten hold approximately 22% of the sample.

To note about this clonotype: Its target antigen remains unknown. No much larger clone exists at a distance of one base, and base qualities are not known.

Ficoll-Paque density gradient centrifugation was the method used to isolate PBMCs. General conclusions and limits of the study: Balanced CD4/CD8 phenotypes were observed for clones contracting from day 15 to 85, whereas a bias towards CD4+ was observed for a second wave of clones expanding from day 15 to 37. The study included only a couple of mild cases, and larger cohorts that include severe cases with pre-infection samples were judged to be necessary. Contracting CD4+ clones appeared mostly in the CM and EM memory subsets, whereas CD8+ clones were enriched in EMRA. Some responding clones were detected in pre-infection memory, suggesting pre-existing cross-reactive memory T cells joined the SARS-CoV-2 response. SARS-CoV-2 specificity was not confirmed for the second-wave clones peaking on day 37.

Here the chain combines TRBV4-3 and TRBJ2-1, with TRBD2 identical over 10 junction bases. The receptor was derived from a man aged 18 to 35 who had mild COVID-19 (a few samples of this study predate the infection). The sample titles of this study are shuffled in the database, so cell type and time point are left out; the donor was told from shared clones. Sequencing input: PBMCs or a T cell subset sorted from them (not recorded which). CDR3 region: CASSQDTASGGNEQFF. The DNA is TGCGCCAGCAGCCAAGATACGGCTAGCGGGGGAAATGAGCAGTTCTTC.